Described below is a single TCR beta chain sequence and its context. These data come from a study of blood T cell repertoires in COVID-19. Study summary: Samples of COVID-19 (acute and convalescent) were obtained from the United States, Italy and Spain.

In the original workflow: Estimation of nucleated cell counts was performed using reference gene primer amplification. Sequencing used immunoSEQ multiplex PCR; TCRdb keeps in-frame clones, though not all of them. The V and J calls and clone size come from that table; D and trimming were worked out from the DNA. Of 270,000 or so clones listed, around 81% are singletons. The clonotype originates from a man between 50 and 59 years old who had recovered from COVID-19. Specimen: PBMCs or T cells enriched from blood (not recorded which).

Here the CDR3 reads CASSPLEGAAHGKLFF. The DNA of the CDR3 is TGTGCCAGCAGCCCCCTGGAGGGAGCGGCGCACGGAAAACTGTTTTTT. The V and J genes are TRBV7-9 and TRBJ1-4; D not resolved. Trimming took 5 bases from V and 10 from J, leaving 23 bases between them. The CDR3 length is 16 residues. The germline gives CDR1 SEHNR, CDR2 FQNEAQ (reference sequence).